This T cell receptor beta chain was captured in a study of T-cell memory formation after mild COVID-19. On the study more broadly: Largely donor-specific sequence clusters came from two donors.

Comments on this clonotype: Its antigen remains unknown.

Study-wide results and caveats: Contracting clones from day 15 to 85 showed balanced CD4/CD8; later expanders favored CD4+.

The TCR alpha and TCR beta cDNA libraries, bearing sample barcodes and UMIs, were generated by 5'RACE using constant-segment primers. Via MiXCR, TCRdb re-called the 5' RACE reads, giving one row per CDR3 protein. Of approximately 560,000 distinct CDR3 sequences listed, roughly 17% are singletons. Material for sequencing was PBMCs or a T cell subset sorted from them (not recorded which). The sequence came from an adult woman who had mild COVID-19 (a few samples of this study predate the infection). Cell type and time point are not known.

This chain's CDR3 is CASSPEAGTSGGPNTQYF. The CDR3 DNA is TGTGCCAGCAGCCCGGAAGCCGGGACTAGCGGGGGGCCGAATACGCAGTATTTT. The chain carries TRBV7-9 and TRBJ2-3; the match to TRBD2 covers 15 bases. The V and J ends lost 5 bases and 7 bases, in that order; junction bases with no gene match: 13. The germline V gene has CDR1 SEHNR and CDR2 FQNEAQ (reference sequence). This CDR3 region has 18 residues.